This T cell receptor beta chain was recorded in a study of T cells in lung cancer brain metastases. The CDR3 is 13 residues long. Looked up from germline, CDR1 is SQVTM and CDR2 is ANQGSEA. V lost 6 bases, J lost 5 bases, and 4 bases stayed unmatched. Between roughly 2 and 5 ug genomic DNA went in, equal for pairs. Data came from immunoSEQ multiplex PCR; TCRdb stores just in-frame clones and leaves some out. The sample has more than 5,000 clones, over 75% seen once. The TCR was taken from a woman between 45 and 60 years old with non-small cell lung cancer that had spread to the brain. J is TRBJ1-6 and V is TRBV29-1; 7 nucleotides agree with TRBD1. The sequencing input was tumor tissue from a brain metastasis. The CDR3 spells CSVAGTDNSPLHF. The CDR3 DNA reads as TGCAGCGTGGCCGGGACAGATAATTCACCCCTCCACTTT.